Sequencing of this T cell receptor beta chain was carried out in a study of T cell responses to AZD1222 COVID-19 vaccine. CDR1 and CDR2 from the germline V gene are KGHDR and SFDVKD. Trimming cost V 5 bases and J 2 bases; bases outside gene matches: 4. CDR3 length: 16 amino acids. The study, taken as a whole, reports: Clonal diversity was possibly underestimated, and the donors were mostly white British, with more females. Dominant CD4 TCR responses targeted spike regions 160-218 and 743-854.

Generated by immunoSEQ multiplex PCR, the TCRdb table keeps only in-frame clones and is missing some. In the table there are about 84,000 clones, 80% to 90% of which are singletons. This clone was seen only once. No antigen is known for it. V gene TRBV24-1 combines with J gene TRBJ1-3; 11 bases line up with TRBD1. This receptor was obtained from an adult who received the AZD1222 COVID-19 vaccine. The source material was peripheral blood, sampled 28 days after the second AZD1222 dose. The CDR3 DNA reads TGTGCCACCAGTGCTTCGGGACAGGGGGCTGGAAACACCATATATTTT. This sequence encodes CATSASGQGAGNTIYF.